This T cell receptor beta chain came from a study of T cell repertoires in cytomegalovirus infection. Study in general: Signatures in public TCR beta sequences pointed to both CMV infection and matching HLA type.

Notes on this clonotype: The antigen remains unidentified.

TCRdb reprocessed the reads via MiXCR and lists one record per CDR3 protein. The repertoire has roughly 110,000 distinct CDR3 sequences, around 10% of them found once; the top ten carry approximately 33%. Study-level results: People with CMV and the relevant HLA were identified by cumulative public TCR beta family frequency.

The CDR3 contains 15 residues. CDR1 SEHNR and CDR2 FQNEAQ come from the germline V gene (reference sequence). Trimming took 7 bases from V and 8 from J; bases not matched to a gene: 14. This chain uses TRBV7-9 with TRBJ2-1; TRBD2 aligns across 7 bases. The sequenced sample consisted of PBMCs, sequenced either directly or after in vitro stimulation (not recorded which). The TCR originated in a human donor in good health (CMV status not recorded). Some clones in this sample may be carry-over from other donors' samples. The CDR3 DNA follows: TGTGCCAGCATCCCGTTGGGGGGAGGGTACGATGAGCAGTTCTTC. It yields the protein CASIPLGGGYDEQFF.